This TCR beta chain was sequenced for a study of cytomegalovirus exposure and HLA in healthy donors. The primer mix had 60 Vbeta and 13 Jbeta primers. Clones were read by immunoSEQ multiplex PCR, and TCRdb kept only the in-frame ones, dropping some. Of some 120,000 clones in the sample, around 78% were seen once. V gave up 0 bases and J gave up 5 bases, with 14 bases separating them. This CDR3 is 16 amino acids long. Germline CDR1 reads SGHAT; CDR2 reads FQNNGV. The source is a middle-aged man in good health and CMV-seronegative. V and J are TRBV11-2 and TRBJ2-1, with a weak D call TRBD2 (6 bases). The material sequenced was PBMCs. Here the CDR3 reads CASSLDLTGVDNEQFF. The CDR3 coding sequence is TGTGCCAGCAGCTTAGATCTTACGGGGGTGGACAATGAGCAGTTCTTC.